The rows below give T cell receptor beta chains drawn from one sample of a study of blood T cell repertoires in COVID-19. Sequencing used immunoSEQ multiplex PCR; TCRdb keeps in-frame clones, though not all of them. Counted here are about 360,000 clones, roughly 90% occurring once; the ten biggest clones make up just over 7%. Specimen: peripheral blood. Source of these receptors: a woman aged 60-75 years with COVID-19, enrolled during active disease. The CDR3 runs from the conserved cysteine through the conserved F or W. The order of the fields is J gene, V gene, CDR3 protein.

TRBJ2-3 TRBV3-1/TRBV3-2 CASSPPQTDTQYF
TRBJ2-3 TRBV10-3 CAIRPTGRVGIGTDTQYF
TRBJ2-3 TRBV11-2 CASSLWTSGGRTDTQYF
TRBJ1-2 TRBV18 CASSPLRDRVDSYTF
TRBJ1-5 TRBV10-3 CAISESTDQPQHF
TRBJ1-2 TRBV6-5 CASSDRVYGYTF
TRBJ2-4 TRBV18 CASSSQDSLSF
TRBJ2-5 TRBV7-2 CASSLAYTGETQYF
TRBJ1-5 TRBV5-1 CASSPTGSDQPQHF
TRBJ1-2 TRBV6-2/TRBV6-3 CASSYDLGARGYTF
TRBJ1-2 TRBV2 CASNRGQGPEGYTF
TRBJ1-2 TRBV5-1 CASSLGAGGYGYTF
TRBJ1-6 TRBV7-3 CASSYQGGNSPLHF
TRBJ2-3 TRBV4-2 CASTQAFAGGTDTQYF
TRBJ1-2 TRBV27 CASSLSGTGLYGYTF
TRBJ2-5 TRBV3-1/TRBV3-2 CASSQDLGAEQETQYF
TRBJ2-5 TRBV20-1 CSASLGVRQETQYF
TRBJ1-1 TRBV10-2 CASNYRGDTEAFF
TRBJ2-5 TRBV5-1 CASSLMTSGGAGETQYF
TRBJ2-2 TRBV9 CASSVFSSGGTTGELFF
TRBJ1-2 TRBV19 CASSMSSGYGYTF
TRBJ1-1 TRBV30 CAWSVLGLEAFF
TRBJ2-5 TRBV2 CASSRERSETQYF
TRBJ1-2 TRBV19 CASRVRGDYGYTF
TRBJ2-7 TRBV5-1 CASSLALSTSSYEQYF
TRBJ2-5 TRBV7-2 CASSLDGGRETQYF
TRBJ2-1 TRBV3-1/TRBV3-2 CASSQGGAAVNEQFF
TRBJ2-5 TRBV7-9 CASSLGLAEETQYF
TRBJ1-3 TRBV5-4 CASSLDRFSGNTIYF
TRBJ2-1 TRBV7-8 CASSLVGGNEQFF
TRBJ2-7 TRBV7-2 CASSRTATYEQYF
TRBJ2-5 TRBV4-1 CASSQGDQAGGAETQYF
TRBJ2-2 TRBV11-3 CASSLVRNTGELFF
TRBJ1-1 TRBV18 CASSPAGQGTEAFF
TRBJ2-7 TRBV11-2 CASSLDSQRGYEQYF
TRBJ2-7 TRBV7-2 CASLPPSSYEQYF
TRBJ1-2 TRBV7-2 CASTSGQSDYGYTF
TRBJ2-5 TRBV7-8 CASSGLVGGARETQYF
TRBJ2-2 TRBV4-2 CASSQGTSGAGELFF
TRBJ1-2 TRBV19 CASTKPLKDSGYTF
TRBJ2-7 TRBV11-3 CASTGPQGSRDEQYF
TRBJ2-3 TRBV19 CASSTQGAAQYF
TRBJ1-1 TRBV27 CASSLFGPASGGGANTEAFF
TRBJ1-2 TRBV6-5 CASSRQGKEGYTF
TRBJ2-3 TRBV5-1 CASSLGLATDTQYF
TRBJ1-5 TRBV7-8 CASSFDRSQPQHF
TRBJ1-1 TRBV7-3 CASSFDSLNTEAFF
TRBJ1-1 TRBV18 CASSPGQNTEAFF
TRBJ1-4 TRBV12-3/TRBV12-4 CASRQGAAEKLFF
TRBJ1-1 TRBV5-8 CASSRYMNTEAFF